This T cell receptor beta chain emerged from a study of T cells after yellow fever vaccination (dated by TCRdb to the late 2010s). Looking at the study overall: The SMART-Seq v4 Ultra Low Input RNA kit was used to prepare libraries from fractions with low cell numbers. Two healthy male donors, one aged 18 to 29 and one aged 30 to 40 years, were included in the cohort. To follow T-cell clones before and after primary and booster YFV17D yellow fever vaccination, bulk TCR alpha and beta repertoires were sequenced over time. Blood was collected at multiple timepoints before and after primary and secondary immunization, and bulk PBMC replicates and cell subsets were isolated. Here is what the overall study found, with its caveats: Compared with the primary T-cell response, the secondary T-cell response was faster but weaker, reaching its peak on day 5 rather than on day 15. A small share of clonotypes occurred in both CD4 and CD8 compartments, likely arising from convergent recombination. After the booster, most clones that had expanded after primary vaccination were detected again (around 95% of CD4 and around 88% of CD8), suggesting broad maintenance of memory. Computational filtering was required because FACS-sorted repertoires could contain abundant contaminating clonotypes from the bulk population. Because the study included only a couple of donors, the extent to which the findings can be generalized is limited.

Per the publication, the treatment or condition label means: live attenuated yellow fever vaccine strain. Two biological replicates of bulk PBMCs were collected at each blood-draw timepoint. PBMCs were isolated from peripheral blood using a standard Ficoll-Paque protocol. RNA was extracted with TriZol from bulk PBMCs, CD4 and CD8 fractions, and dextramer-positive and dextramer-negative fractions. According to the germline V gene, CDR1 reads SGHRS and CDR2 reads YFSETQ. V is reduced by 1 base and J by 7 bases, leaving a spacing of 12 bases between them. The cysteine opens and the phenylalanine closes a CDR3 of 14 amino acids. Left in the record is the CDR3 DNA by itself, 42 bases read in frame from the first base. The listed sequencing device is Illumina NovaSeq 6000. TCR cDNA was synthesized by 5'RACE template switching, through which a universal primer site and unique molecular identifiers were introduced. Priming for cDNA synthesis came from both the TCR alpha and TCR beta constant segments. Library amplification used two PCR steps, and the second PCR step added sample barcodes and sequencing adapters. Sequencing of libraries was done on Illumina HiSeq 2500 (2x100 bp) or NovaSeq (2x150 bp). The original pipeline was this. Demultiplexing of reads and collapsing into UMI consensus sequences were performed with MIGEC, and V(D)J alignment was carried out with MiXCR. Using edgeR on replicate PBMC samples, clonotypes were called vaccine-responding if FDR was below 0.01 and the log2 fold change was above 5 up to day 15. Bulk clonotypes were assigned CD4 or CD8 identity according to which sequenced CD4 or CD8 repertoire held them at higher abundance. TCRdb applied fastp at Q25 and MiXCR to the public reads, then kept only in-frame beta chains. Rows are combined by CDR3 protein, so each entry shows the most common genes and DNA. TCRdb assigned the V and J calls; the authors' analysis was not used. In all, the sample holds hundreds of thousands of distinct CDR3 sequences, and roughly 20% of those were seen once. The ten largest clones add up to 15% to 20% of the sample.

This clonotype has a handful of counts. It lacks a known antigen. No base quality information exists; no much larger clone differs at one position. The sequence joins TRBV5-1 to TRBJ2-1; tentative D gene TRBD1, with 7 bases matching. This specimen consisted of PBMCs, obtained before the yellow fever booster vaccination. The TCR comes from a man between 18 and 35 years old who received the YFV17D yellow fever vaccine. The CDR3 corresponds to CASSLSRGANEQFF. The DNA is as follows: TGCGCCAGCAGCTTGTCCAGGGGGGCGAATGAGCAGTTCTTC.